The 18 T cell receptor beta chains below all came from one sample that was sequenced in a study of T cells in localized non-small cell lung cancer. Sequenced by immunoSEQ multiplex PCR; TCRdb stores in-frame clones only, minus some. The repertoire includes fewer than 100,000 clones, 87% of them detected once, and around 16% sits in the top ten. The sequencing here drew on peripheral blood, taken before any cancer treatment. Source of these receptors: a man aged 35-75 years with stage I squamous cell lung carcinoma.

The J gene is TRBJ1-2, the V gene TRBV4-1; D is unresolved. This CDR3 is 12 amino acids long. Germline assignment: CDR1 MGHRA and CDR2 YSYEKL. Trimming cost V 2 bases and J 5 bases, with 6 bases left between them. The CDR3: CASSQTDYGYTF. CDR3 in DNA: TGCGCCAGCAGCCAAACAGATTATGGCTACACCTTC.

V usage is TRBV5-1 and J usage is TRBJ2-5; TRBD2 matches at 11 bases. The CDR3 runs 17 residues. CDR1 and CDR2 (germline): SGHRS, YFSETQ. With V trimmed by 0 bases and J by 1 base, 5 bases remained unmatched. The CDR3 nucleotides are TGCGCCAGCAGCTTGGGACTAGCGGGACCCCTCCAAGAGACCCAGTACTTC. This encodes CASSLGLAGPLQETQYF.

The rearrangement links TRBV5-1 to TRBJ2-3, with D unclear. The germline CDR1 and CDR2 sequences are SGHRS and YFSETQ. The CDR3 extends over 18 amino acids. Trimming stripped 2 bases from V and 1 base from J, with 20 bases between. The CDR3 region is CASSFFGTPVTGTDTQYF. The CDR3 coding sequence is TGCGCCAGCAGCTTCTTCGGCACCCCCGTGACTGGCACAGATACGCAGTATTTT.

V is TRBV9 and J is TRBJ2-7, with TRBD1 matching 7 bases. The CDR3 has 14 residues. V shed 4 bases, J shed 7 bases, and the junction held 11 bases outside the gene matches. Germline V gene lookup returns CDR1 SGDLS and CDR2 YYNGEE. This chain's CDR3 is CASSPRQGSGEQYF. The DNA for the CDR3 is TGTGCCAGCAGCCCCAGACAGGGTTCAGGAGAGCAGTACTTC.

This clone was seen a handful of times. The rearrangement links TRBV2 to TRBJ1-3; the D is unclear. The CDR3 has 11 amino acids. V dropped 10 bases and J dropped 2 bases, with 6 bases sitting between them. Germline loops: CDR1 SNHLY, CDR2 FYNNEI. CDR3 residues: CATDAGNTIYF. Written as DNA, the CDR3 is TGTGCCACGGATGCTGGAAACACCATATATTTT.

This rearrangement joins TRBV2 to TRBJ2-5; no clear D. The CDR3 runs 12 residues. The V gene's germline CDR1 is SNHLY and CDR2 FYNNEI. V was cut by 4 bases and J by 4 bases, with 7 bases left in between. CDR3 nucleotide sequence: TGTGCCAGCAGTGGTGCTTCAGAGACCCAGTACTTC. This encodes CASSGASETQYF.

J is TRBJ2-1 and V is TRBV5-6, with 10 positions matching TRBD1. There are 14 residues in the CDR3. Germline lookup yields CDR1 SGHDT and CDR2 YYEEEE. V was clipped by 0 bases and J by 6 bases; unmatched bases: 0. CDR3 nucleotide sequence: TGTGCCAGCAGCTTGGGGGACAGGGGCAATGAGCAGTTCTTC. As protein: CASSLGDRGNEQFF.

The DNA of the CDR3 is TGTGCCAGCAGCACCCTGCCGGGGCAGGGCTACGAGCAGTACTTC. Its protein is CASSTLPGQGYEQYF. This chain uses TRBV11-2 with TRBJ2-7; either TRBD1 or TRBD2 may fit D (5 bases each). The length of the CDR3 is 15 residues. Trimming removed 5 bases at V and 3 bases at J, with 17 bases between. CDR1 SGHAT and CDR2 FQNNGV come from the germline V gene.

The chain couples TRBV28 to TRBJ2-4; D is possibly TRBD1 (5 bases). CDR1 is MDHEN and CDR2 is SYDVKM in the germline V gene. The CDR3 runs to 13 residues. V lost 10 bases, J lost 4 bases, and 14 bases lay in between. The CDR3 coding sequence is TGTGCCACCTTAGACAGCGAGAAAAACATTCAGTACTTC. Encoded protein: CATLDSEKNIQYF.

CDR3 sequence: CASTPSRGGILTIYF. CDR3 coding DNA: TGTGCCAGTACCCCCAGTCGGGGGGGGATACTCACCATATATTTT. The chain employs TRBV19 and TRBJ1-3; tentative D call: TRBD1 (5 bases). Germline V gives CDR1 LNHDA, CDR2 SQIVND (reference sequence). The CDR3 has 15 residues. The V gene lost 7 bases and the J gene lost 9 bases, with 22 bases spanning the gap.

The V gene is TRBV7-6, the J gene TRBJ2-3; TRBD2 might be the D (6 bases). The CDR3 runs 14 residues. The V gene's germline CDR1 is SGHVS and CDR2 FNYEAQ. With 1 base removed from V and 5 bases from J, the gap between germline ends came to 10 bases. CDR3 DNA sequence: TGTGCCAGCAGCTTAGTCGGGGGAGTAGATACGCAGTATTTT. Translated, it gives CASSLVGGVDTQYF.

This clone was picked up one time. The gene calls are TRBV2 and TRBJ1-4; no firm D call. This CDR3 has 13 residues. Germline CDR1 is SNHLY and CDR2 is FYNNEI. Deletions cut 5 bases from V and 2 bases from J, with 6 bases between. The chain's CDR3 is CASSPSTNEKLFF. The CDR3 nucleotides are TGTGCCAGCAGTCCTTCTACTAATGAAAAACTGTTTTTT. The variable domain in full, with the rest retrieved from reference TRBV2 and TRBJ1-4, is EPEVTQTPSHQVTQMGQEVILRCVPISNHLYFYWYRQILGQKVEFLVSFYNNEISEKSEIFDDQFSVERPDGSNFTLKIRSTKLEDSAMYFCASSPSTNEKLFFGSGTQLSVL.

The chain couples TRBV7-2 to TRBJ2-3, with 8 bases that match TRBD2. Trimming took 4 bases from V and 4 from J; bases not matched to a gene: 10. The CDR3 contains 16 residues. Germline assignment: CDR1 SGHTA and CDR2 FQGNSA. CDR3 sequence reads: CASSSPGGAGADTQYF. The CDR3 coding sequence is TGTGCCAGCAGCTCCCCGGGGGGGGCGGGGGCAGATACGCAGTATTTT.

This sequence joins TRBV19 and TRBJ2-1, with 7 bases that match TRBD1. CDR1 LNHDA and CDR2 SQIVND come from the germline V gene (reference sequence). There are 17 residues in the CDR3. The junction had 17 bases not matched to a gene; V was cut back by 5 bases and J by 7 bases. The CDR3 DNA reads TGTGCCAGTAGTTCTCGGACAGGAACAAGTCGGGGTAATGAGCAGTTCTTC. Residues: CASSSRTGTSRGNEQFF.

The V and J genes are TRBV13 and TRBJ2-3; 10 bases map to TRBD2. Germline CDR1 and CDR2: PRHDT and FYEKMQ (reference sequence). The CDR3 extends over 14 amino acids. V lost 2 bases to trimming and J lost 7 bases; unmatched junction nucleotides: 3. The CDR3 reads CASSLSSGGYTQYF. The CDR3 DNA sequence: TGTGCCAGCAGCTTATCTAGCGGGGGATATACGCAGTATTTT. Full variable domain (missing parts from reference TRBV13 and TRBJ2-3): AAGVIQSPRHLIKEKRETATLKCYPIPRHDTVYWYQQGPGQDPQFLISFYEKMQSDKGSIPDRFSAQQFSDYHSELNMSSLELGDSALYFCASSLSSGGYTQYFGPGTRLTVL.

The chain carries TRBV19 and TRBJ1-1; perhaps TRBD1 as D (5 bases). The germline CDR1 and CDR2 sequences are LNHDA and SQIVND (reference sequence). CDR3 length equals 14 residues. The germline V and J ends were trimmed by 6 bases and 1 base, with 12 bases remaining between them. DNA of the CDR3: TGTGCCAGTAGAGGCAGGGCCAGGAACACTGAAGCTTTCTTT. It specifies CASRGRARNTEAFF.

The CDR3 spells CASRSGSSYNSPLHF. For the CDR3, the DNA is TGTGCCAGCAGGAGCGGGAGCTCCTATAATTCACCCCTCCACTTT. This sequence joins TRBV6-5 and TRBJ1-6, with no clear D. In germline, CDR1 is MNHEY, CDR2 SVGAGI. This CDR3 is built from 15 residues. Trimming removed 6 bases at V and 0 bases at J, with 9 bases between.

This chain connects TRBV6-4 to TRBJ2-2, with D possibly called TRBD1 or TRBD2 (5 bases each). Trimming stripped 4 bases from V and 4 bases from J, with 10 bases between. The CDR3 loop spans 14 amino acids. Germline CDR1 reads MRHNA; CDR2 reads SNTAGT. The CDR3 nucleotides are TGTGCCAGCAGTGTATCGGGGACCACCGGGGAGCTGTTTTTT. Protein sequence: CASSVSGTTGELFF.